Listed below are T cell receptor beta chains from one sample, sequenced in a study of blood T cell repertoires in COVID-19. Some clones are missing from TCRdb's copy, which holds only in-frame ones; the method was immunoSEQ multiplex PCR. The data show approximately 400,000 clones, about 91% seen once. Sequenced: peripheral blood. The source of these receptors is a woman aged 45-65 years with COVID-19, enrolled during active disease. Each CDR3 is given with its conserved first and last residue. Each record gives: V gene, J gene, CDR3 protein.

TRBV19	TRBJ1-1	CASSSQGAGTEAFF
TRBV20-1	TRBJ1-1	CSAISNTEAFF
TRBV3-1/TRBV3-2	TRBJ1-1	CASSQDPPGFTEAFF
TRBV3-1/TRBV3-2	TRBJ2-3	CASSHSGETDTQYF
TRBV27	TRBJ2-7	CASADRALVEQYF
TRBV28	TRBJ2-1	CATATPRGDINEQFF
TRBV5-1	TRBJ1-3	CASSPVNSGNTIYF
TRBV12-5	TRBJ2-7	CASGSGGEREQYF
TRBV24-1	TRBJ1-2	CATSDPTGGDYTF
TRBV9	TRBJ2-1	CASSARRGNEQFF
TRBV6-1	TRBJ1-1	CASSEVQGGTEAFF
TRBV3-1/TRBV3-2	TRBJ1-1	CASRSDRVNTEAFF
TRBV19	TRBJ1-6	CATAGTGDFPLHF
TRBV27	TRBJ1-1	CASSLRASGGAFF
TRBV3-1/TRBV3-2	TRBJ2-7	CASSQPGHSYEQYF
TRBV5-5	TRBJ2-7	CASSLEAGGIDEQYF
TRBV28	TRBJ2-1	CASSLLYNEQFF
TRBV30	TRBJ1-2	CALERVVGVNYGYTF
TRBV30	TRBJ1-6	CAWTVRTGDSPLHF
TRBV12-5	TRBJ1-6	CASGHNLGQGRSPLHF
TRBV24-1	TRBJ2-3	CATSDPKRGGTDTQYF
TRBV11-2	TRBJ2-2	CASSLEGGTGELFF
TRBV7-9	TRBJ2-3	CASSSLAGRTDTQYF
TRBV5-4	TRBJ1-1	CASSLAGNTEAFF
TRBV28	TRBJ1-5	CASSLSPRGGQPQHF
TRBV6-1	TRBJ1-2	CASSEATGQRGYTF
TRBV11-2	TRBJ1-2	CASSSTGPYGYTF
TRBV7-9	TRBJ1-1	CASSFMNTEAFF
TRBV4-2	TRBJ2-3	CASSQGAGAGTDTQYF
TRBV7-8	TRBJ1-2	CASSLGTGPNYGYTF
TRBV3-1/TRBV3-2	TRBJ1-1	CASSPTPQGTEAFF
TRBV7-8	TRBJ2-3	CASRTPARGRADTQYF
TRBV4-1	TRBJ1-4	CASSQGWTAPNEKLFF
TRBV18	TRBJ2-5	CASSGPWDRRSETQYF
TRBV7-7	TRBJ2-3	CASTQARPRRALSSTDTQYF
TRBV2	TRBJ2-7	CASSDETGYGNSYEQYF
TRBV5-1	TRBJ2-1	CASSLAVMYNEQFF
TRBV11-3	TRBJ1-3	CASSARTGGTGNTIYF
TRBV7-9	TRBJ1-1	CASSLIGDREAFF
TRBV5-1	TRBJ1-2	CASSPQSRGYTF
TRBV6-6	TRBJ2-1	CASRLEIDEQFF
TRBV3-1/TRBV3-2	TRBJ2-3	CASSQELGTDTQYF
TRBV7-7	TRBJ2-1	CASSLSSGSEQFF
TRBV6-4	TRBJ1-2	CASRAGQGDNYGYTF